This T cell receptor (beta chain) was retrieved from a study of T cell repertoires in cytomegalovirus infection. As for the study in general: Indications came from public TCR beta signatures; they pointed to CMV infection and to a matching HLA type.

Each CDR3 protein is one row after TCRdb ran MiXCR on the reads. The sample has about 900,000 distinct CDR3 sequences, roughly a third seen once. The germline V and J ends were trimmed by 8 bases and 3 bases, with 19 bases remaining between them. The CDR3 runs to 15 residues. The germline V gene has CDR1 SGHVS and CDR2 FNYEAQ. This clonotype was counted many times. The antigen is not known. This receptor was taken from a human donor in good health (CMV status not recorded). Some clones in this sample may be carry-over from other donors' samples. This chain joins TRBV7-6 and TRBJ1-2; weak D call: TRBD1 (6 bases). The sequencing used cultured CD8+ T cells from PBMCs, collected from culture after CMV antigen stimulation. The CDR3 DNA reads TGTGCCAGCCAATTGATTCGGACAGTTGACTATGGCTACACCTTC. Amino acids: CASQLIRTVDYGYTF. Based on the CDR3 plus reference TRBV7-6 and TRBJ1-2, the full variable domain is GAGVSQSPRYKVTKRGQDVALRCDPISGHVSLYWYRQALGQGPEFLTYFNYEAQQDKSGLPNDRFSAERPEGSISTLTIQRTEQRDSAMYRCASQLIRTVDYGYTFGSGTRLTVV.